The 14 T cell receptor beta chains in this list originate from one sample, sequenced in a study of cytomegalovirus exposure and HLA in healthy donors. The PCR employed 60 Vbeta primers together with 13 Jbeta primers. Clones were read by immunoSEQ multiplex PCR, and TCRdb kept only the in-frame ones, dropping some. The repertoire includes 150,000 or so clones, roughly 85% of them detected once, and approximately 2.3% sits in the top ten. Sequences were obtained from PBMCs. The source of these receptors is a young man in good health and CMV-seropositive.

CDR3 protein: CASTKTPTYEQYF. CDR3 in DNA: TGTGCCAGTACGAAAACTCCAACCTACGAGCAGTACTTC. The rearrangement joins TRBV5-6 to TRBJ2-5; D call uncertain. Gene TRBJ2-7 matches the end of the DNA better, so the J call may be wrong. This CDR3 has 13 residues. Germline V CDR1 and CDR2: SGHDT, YYEEEE.

The chain couples TRBV7-2 to TRBJ1-2; D is possibly TRBD1 (6 bases). Germline CDR1 and CDR2: SGHTA and FQGNSA. V gave up 4 bases and J gave up 2 bases, with 14 bases separating them. The CDR3 runs 15 residues. The CDR3 DNA follows: TGTGCCAGCAGCTACCAAGTTACAGGGAACTATGGCTACACCTTC. Encoded protein: CASSYQVTGNYGYTF.

This sequence joins TRBV6-5 and TRBJ2-2, with TRBD1 matching 7 bases. The CDR3 totals 13 residues. Losses at the gene ends were 6 bases for V and 7 bases for J; bases not matched to a gene: 5. Germline assignment: CDR1 MNHEY and CDR2 SVGAGI. The CDR3 protein is CASRDRVHGELFF. The DNA of the CDR3 is TGTGCCAGCAGAGACAGGGTCCACGGGGAGCTGTTTTTT.

This clone was found once. The genes are TRBV11-2 and TRBJ1-6; 8 bases fit TRBD1. The length of the CDR3 is 15 residues. Germline V gene sequence: CDR1 SGHAT, CDR2 FQNNGV. Germline trimming cut 5 bases from V and 5 bases from J; bases unmatched to any gene: 5. In nucleotides, the CDR3 is TGTGCCAGCAGCGGACAGGGCAAGGATAATTCACCCCTCCACTTT. Residues: CASSGQGKDNSPLHF.

The sample holds a few counts of this clone. The J gene is TRBJ2-5, the V gene TRBV14; tentative D call: TRBD1 (8 bases). The CDR3 has 17 residues. The V gene's germline CDR1 is SGHDN and CDR2 FVKESK. Trimming shortened V by 3 bases and J by 2 bases, and 19 bases separated the two germline ends. The CDR3 loop reads CASSHLTGVGGQETQYF. The DNA for the CDR3 is TGTGCCAGCAGCCATTTGACAGGGGTCGGGGGGCAAGAGACCCAGTACTTC.

This clone has a handful of counts. The chain carries TRBV4-2 and TRBJ1-4; D is uncertain. CDR1 and CDR2 (germline): LGHNA, YNFKEQ. This CDR3 has 15 amino acids. The V end lost 6 bases, the J end lost 7 bases, and 18 bases lay between the germline ends. The CDR3 coding sequence is TGTGCCAGCAGATGGGTACCGGAGGGTAGTGAAAAACTGTTTTTT. Amino acid sequence: CASRWVPEGSEKLFF.

This chain uses TRBV2 with TRBJ2-2, with a weak D call TRBD1 (6 bases). The CDR3 spans 15 residues. CDR1 is SNHLY, CDR2 FYNNEI, per germline. V dropped 6 bases and J dropped 3 bases, with 14 bases sitting between them. The CDR3 nucleotides are TGTGCCAGCAGAGCCGGGACACCCTACACCGGGGAGCTGTTTTTT. Amino acid sequence: CASRAGTPYTGELFF.

This clone was detected only a few times. This chain joins TRBV5-1 and TRBJ1-1; D is perhaps TRBD1 (6 bases). The CDR3 extends over 16 amino acids. Germline CDR1 is SGHRS and CDR2 is YFSETQ. V lost 0 bases and J 12 bases, leaving 24 bases between the germline ends. CDR3 protein: CASSLAGRTEQGVTFF. CDR3 in DNA: TGCGCCAGCAGCTTGGCCGGTCGGACCGAACAGGGAGTAACTTTCTTT.

The rearrangement uses TRBV7-6 and TRBJ2-5; tentatively, D is TRBD1 (5 bases). Germline lookup yields CDR1 SGHVS and CDR2 FNYEAQ. The CDR3 is 13 amino acids. V was shortened by 5 bases and J by 3 bases, with 10 bases between the two germline ends. The CDR3 coding sequence is TGTGCCAGCAGCCCCTTAGGGGAAGAGACCCAGTACTTC. Encoded protein: CASSPLGEETQYF. Full variable domain (missing parts from reference TRBV7-6 and TRBJ2-5): GAGVSQSPRYKVTKRGQDVALRCDPISGHVSLYWYRQALGQGPEFLTYFNYEAQQDKSGLPNDRFSAERPEGSISTLTIQRTEQRDSAMYRCASSPLGEETQYFGPGTRLLVL.

V gene TRBV6-5 combines with J gene TRBJ2-7, with D perhaps matching TRBD2 (8 bases). The germline V gene encodes CDR1 MNHEY and CDR2 SVGAGI. This CDR3 spans 16 amino acids. Trimming stripped 2 bases from V and 2 bases from J, with 16 bases between. The CDR3 spells CASSYDGRGLTYEQYF. The CDR3 bases are TGTGCCAGCAGTTACGACGGGAGGGGGCTAACCTACGAGCAGTACTTC.

This sequence joins TRBV5-6 and TRBJ2-3, with no clear D. The germline V and J ends were trimmed by 2 bases and 4 bases, with 8 bases remaining between them. Looked up from germline, CDR1 is SGHDT and CDR2 is YYEEEE. This CDR3 is 13 amino acids long. Here the CDR3 reads CASSFFSADTQYF. The CDR3 nucleotides are TGTGCCAGCAGCTTCTTCAGCGCAGATACGCAGTATTTT.

The chain combines TRBV9 with TRBJ1-2; no definite D call. Germline V gene data show CDR1 as SGDLS and CDR2 as YYNGEE. Trimming left V 0 bases short and J 0 bases short, with 9 bases between. The CDR3 totals 15 residues. This CDR3 is CASSVEGGPNYGYTF. The CDR3, as DNA: TGTGCCAGCAGCGTAGAAGGTGGGCCTAACTATGGCTACACCTTC.

The chain joins TRBV9 to TRBJ2-5; D is uncertain. The germline V gene encodes CDR1 SGDLS and CDR2 YYNGEE. V was trimmed by 0 bases and J by 3 bases, leaving 15 bases between them. The CDR3 has 16 residues. The DNA of the CDR3 is TGTGCCAGCAGCGTAGAAGCTAGGAATAGTAAAGAGACCCAGTACTTC. It specifies CASSVEARNSKETQYF.

The CDR3 region has the DNA TGTGCCAGCAGCTTAGGACAGGGGGGCCCTCAGCCCCAGCATTTT. Residues: CASSLGQGGPQPQHF. This sequence joins TRBV5-6 and TRBJ1-5, with TRBD1 identical over 10 bases. V dropped 2 bases and J dropped 6; count of bases not matched to a gene: 5. There are 15 residues in the CDR3. Germline CDR1 and CDR2: SGHDT and YYEEEE.